This T cell receptor (beta chain) was obtained from a study of lymphopenia after photon versus proton radiotherapy. The study, taken as a whole, reports: After lymphocyte nadir, photon-treated repertoires showed oligoclonal expansion, especially CD8+ Temra. Better survival with proton therapy was suggested as possible, not demonstrated.

This table comes from immunoSEQ multiplex PCR, and its TCRdb copy is limited to in-frame clones, with some not included. The table includes around 64,000 clones, just under 95% detected once. With regard to this clone: The antigen is not known.

Germline CDR1 reads LNHDA; CDR2 reads SQIVND (reference sequence). Trimming took off 5 bases at V and 5 bases at J, with 11 bases between the two ends. The CDR3 sequence is 13 residues long. Sequencing was performed on peripheral blood, taken from a patient treated with photon-based radiotherapy. The TCR comes from a woman in her forties with cholangiocarcinoma. This chain connects TRBV19 to TRBJ2-3, with D perhaps TRBD2 (7 bases). The CDR3 nucleotides are TGTGCCAGTAGTCGGAGGGGGGGAGATACGCAGTATTTT. As protein: CASSRRGGDTQYF.